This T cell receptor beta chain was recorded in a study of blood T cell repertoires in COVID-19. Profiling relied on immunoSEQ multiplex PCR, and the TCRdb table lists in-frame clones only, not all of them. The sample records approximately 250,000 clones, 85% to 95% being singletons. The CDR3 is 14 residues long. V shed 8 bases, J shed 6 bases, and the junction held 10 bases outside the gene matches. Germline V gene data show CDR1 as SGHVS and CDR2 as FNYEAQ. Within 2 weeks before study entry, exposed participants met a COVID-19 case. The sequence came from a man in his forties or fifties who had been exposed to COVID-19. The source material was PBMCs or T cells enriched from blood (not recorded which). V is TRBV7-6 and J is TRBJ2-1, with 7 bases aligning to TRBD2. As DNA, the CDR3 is TGTGCCAGCGTACCGCGGGAGAGGGGCAATGAGCAGTTCTTC. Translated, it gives CASVPRERGNEQFF. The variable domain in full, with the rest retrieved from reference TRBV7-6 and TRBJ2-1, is GAGVSQSPRYKVTKRGQDVALRCDPISGHVSLYWYRQALGQGPEFLTYFNYEAQQDKSGLPNDRFSAERPEGSISTLTIQRTEQRDSAMYRCASVPRERGNEQFFGPGTRLTVL.